Each of the 19 T cell receptor beta chains below was sequenced from the same sample in a study of shared clonotypes between healthy human individuals (dated by TCRdb to about 2020). The library was made by the immunoSEQ multiplex PCR assay. Held by TCRdb, this immuneACCESS table contains in-frame sequences only and omits some clones. Under half of the omission traces to an unresolved V gene where checked; the cause of the rest is unknown. In this sample the table shows more than 600,000 clones, about 91% of which occur a single time. The ten largest clonotypes hold 20% to 25% of the sample. CD8 naive samples were obtained by positive selection for CCR7 among CD45RO-negative cells, yielding a CD45RA+CCR7+ population from which TemRA cells were excluded. Sequences were obtained from naive CD8+ T cells sorted from blood. Read against the paper, the sample's cell subset or site label means: CD45RA+CCR7+. The receptor source for this set is a man aged 25-45 years in good health.

The chain couples TRBV11-2 to TRBJ1-2; D unclear. The CDR3 consists of 14 residues. With 5 bases removed from V and 0 bases from J, the gap between germline ends came to 10 bases. CDR1 is SGHAT and CDR2 is FQNNGV in the germline V gene. The CDR3 is CASSLHLANYGYTF. CDR3 nucleotides: TGTGCCAGCAGCCTACACCTAGCTAACTATGGCTACACCTTC.

Concerning this clone itself: Other DNA sequences in the same sample also yield this CDR3. The CDR3 nucleotides read TGTGCCTGGAGTGTCGGGCGGTACAATGAGCAGTTCTTC. Translation: CAWSVGRYNEQFF. The chain has TRBV30 and TRBJ2-1; D gene ambiguous. The CDR3 has 13 amino acids. Germline V gene lookup returns CDR1 GTSNPN and CDR2 SVGIG (reference sequence). Trimming removed 0 bases from V and 4 bases from J, with 7 bases in between.

This sequence joins TRBV19 and TRBJ2-7; possible D gene TRBD1, 6 bases. The CDR3 is 14 residues long. V lost 3 bases and J 2 bases, leaving 11 bases between the germline ends. The V gene's germline CDR1 is LNHDA and CDR2 SQIVND (reference sequence). CDR3 protein: CASSIWDTPYEQYF. CDR3 nucleotide sequence: TGTGCCAGTAGTATTTGGGACACCCCCTACGAGCAGTACTTC.

The rearrangement links TRBV27 to TRBJ2-7, with 7 positions matching TRBD2. The CDR3 has 15 residues. Germline V CDR1 and CDR2: MNHEY, SMNVEV (reference sequence). V lost 1 base, J lost 0 bases, and 3 bases stayed unmatched. CDR3 loop: CASSLYASGSYEQYF. Written as DNA, the CDR3 is TGTGCCAGCAGTTTATATGCTAGCGGCTCCTACGAGCAGTACTTC.

The J gene is TRBJ1-2, the V gene TRBV11-2, with a weak D call TRBD1 (5 bases). The CDR3 contains 16 residues. Germline V gene lookup returns CDR1 SGHAT and CDR2 FQNNGV. V shed 5 bases and J shed 0 bases, with 16 bases lying between them. CDR3 sequence: CASSLLSTEANYGYTF. The CDR3 region has the DNA TGTGCCAGCAGCCTATTATCGACAGAAGCTAACTATGGCTACACCTTC.

A word on this clone: Other DNA variants within this sample encode the same CDR3. The J gene is TRBJ2-7, the V gene TRBV27, with D possibly matching TRBD2 (5 bases). The CDR3 contains 15 residues. Germline CDR1 MNHEY, CDR2 SMNVEV (reference sequence). V was trimmed by 1 base and J by 0 bases, leaving 10 bases between them. DNA of the CDR3: TGTGCCAGCAGTTTATATCGTGGGAGCTCCTACGAGCAGTACTTC. Its protein product is CASSLYRGSSYEQYF.

Points on this clone: At the DNA level, this CDR3 is encoded by other sequences in the same sample as well. The V call is TRBV27, the J call TRBJ2-3, with D perhaps TRBD1 (7 bases). Germline lookup yields CDR1 MNHEY and CDR2 SMNVEV (reference sequence). V lost 3 bases and J 2 bases, leaving 12 bases between the germline ends. The CDR3 length is 15 residues. The DNA of the CDR3 is TGTGCCAGCAGTTTGTCCAGGGGGGTCACAGATACGCAGTATTTT. Protein sequence: CASSLSRGVTDTQYF.

The chain couples TRBV27 to TRBJ1-4; D is ambiguous. V was cut by 6 bases and J by 4 bases, with 15 bases left in between. This CDR3 contains 15 residues. CDR1 and CDR2 (germline): MNHEY, SMNVEV (reference sequence). The CDR3 reads CASSPLGLGNEKLFF. DNA for the CDR3: TGTGCCAGCAGCCCTCTGGGGTTGGGTAATGAAAAACTGTTTTTT.

The chain recombines TRBV28 with TRBJ2-5, with 8 nucleotides matching TRBD1. The length of the CDR3 is 17 residues. V lost 2 bases and J lost 2; bases outside the gene matches: 10. Germline CDR1 and CDR2: MDHEN and SYDVKM. The CDR3, as DNA: TGTGCCAGCAGTTTACCCCCCCGCAGGGGGCTACAAGAGACCCAGTACTTC. Amino acid sequence: CASSLPPRRGLQETQYF.

This clone was detected only once. The chain combines TRBV4-1 with TRBJ2-1; 7 bases fit TRBD1. V was pared by 4 bases and J by 2 bases, with 8 bases of the junction left unmatched. CDR1 MGHRA and CDR2 YSYEKL come from the germline V gene. The CDR3 sequence is 16 residues long. The CDR3 loop reads CASSLTPGTAYNEQFF. DNA of the CDR3: TGCGCCAGCAGCCTTACCCCCGGGACAGCCTACAATGAGCAGTTCTTC.

The V gene is TRBV2, the J gene TRBJ2-3; 8 positions agree with TRBD2. The CDR3 runs 16 residues. Germline assignment: CDR1 SNHLY and CDR2 FYNNEI. J lost 0 bases, V lost 9 bases, and 11 bases had no gene match. The chain's CDR3 is CARETRAGASTDTQYF. The DNA for the CDR3 is TGTGCCAGGGAAACGAGAGCGGGAGCTAGCACAGATACGCAGTATTTT.

The chain uses TRBV7-9 and TRBJ1-3, with 7 bases identical to TRBD1. CDR1 is SEHNR and CDR2 is FQNEAQ in the germline V gene (reference sequence). Trimming cost V 5 bases and J 0 bases; bases outside gene matches: 4. The CDR3 loop spans 15 amino acids. The CDR3 here is CASSPGTDSGNTIYF. CDR3 DNA sequence: TGTGCCAGCAGCCCGGGGACAGACTCTGGAAACACCATATATTTT.

The J gene is TRBJ2-1, the V gene TRBV11-2; weak D call: TRBD2 (5 bases). This CDR3 has 12 residues. Trimming removed 4 bases from V and 7 bases from J, with 8 bases in between. Germline loops: CDR1 SGHAT, CDR2 FQNNGV. The CDR3 here is CASSSDWNEQFF. CDR3 in DNA: TGTGCCAGCAGCTCGGACTGGAATGAGCAGTTCTTC.

This chain uses TRBV6-6 with TRBJ2-7; D ambiguous. Trimming took off 6 bases at V and 0 bases at J, with 9 bases between the two ends. Germline CDR1 MNHNY, CDR2 SVGAGI (reference sequence). This CDR3 is 13 amino acids long. CDR3 DNA: TGTGCCAGCAGCCACGTGAGCTCCTACGAGCAGTACTTC. It translates to CASSHVSSYEQYF.

The rearrangement uses TRBV5-4 and TRBJ2-3; D uncertain. The germline CDR1 and CDR2 sequences are SGHNT and YYREEE (reference sequence). Trimming left V 4 bases short and J 2 bases short, with 5 bases between. This CDR3 region has 12 residues. CDR3 amino acids: CASSTHTDTQYF. CDR3 DNA sequence: TGTGCCAGCAGCACACACACAGATACGCAGTATTTT.

V gene TRBV9 combines with J gene TRBJ2-1; D may be TRBD1 (5 bases). The V gene's germline CDR1 is SGDLS and CDR2 YYNGEE. The V and J ends lost 0 bases and 0 bases respectively, with 7 bases between them. The CDR3 length is 15 residues. CDR3 sequence (DNA): TGTGCCAGCAGCGTAGAAGGGGTCTCCTACAATGAGCAGTTCTTC. As protein: CASSVEGVSYNEQFF.

The DNA of the CDR3 is TGCAGCGTTGAAGCTGCGGGGGCTCCCACGTACGAGCAGTACTTC. Translated: CSVEAAGAPTYEQYF. This chain uses TRBV29-1 with TRBJ2-7; D is perhaps TRBD2 (7 bases). Trimming shortened V by 1 base and J by 4 bases, and 17 bases separated the two germline ends. From germline, CDR1 is SQVTM and CDR2 ANQGSEA. The CDR3 spans 15 residues.

This chain joins TRBV23-1 and TRBJ2-5; TRBD1 matches 7 bases. TRBV23-1 is identified as an open reading frame with a role that is uncertain. V trimming: 2 bases; J trimming: 2 bases; junction bases outside the gene matches: 11. The CDR3 runs to 17 residues. CDR3 region: CASSQECRRGFQETQYF. The CDR3 coding sequence is TGCGCCAGCAGTCAAGAATGTCGCAGGGGGTTTCAAGAGACCCAGTACTTC.

The J gene is TRBJ2-7, the V gene TRBV27; D possibly corresponds to TRBD2 (5 bases). This CDR3 spans 11 amino acids. Germline V gene data show CDR1 as MNHEY and CDR2 as SMNVEV (reference sequence). Trimming stripped 8 bases from V and 2 bases from J, with 7 bases between. This CDR3 is CASGGTYEQYF. CDR3 nucleotides: TGTGCCAGCGGAGGTACCTACGAGCAGTACTTC.